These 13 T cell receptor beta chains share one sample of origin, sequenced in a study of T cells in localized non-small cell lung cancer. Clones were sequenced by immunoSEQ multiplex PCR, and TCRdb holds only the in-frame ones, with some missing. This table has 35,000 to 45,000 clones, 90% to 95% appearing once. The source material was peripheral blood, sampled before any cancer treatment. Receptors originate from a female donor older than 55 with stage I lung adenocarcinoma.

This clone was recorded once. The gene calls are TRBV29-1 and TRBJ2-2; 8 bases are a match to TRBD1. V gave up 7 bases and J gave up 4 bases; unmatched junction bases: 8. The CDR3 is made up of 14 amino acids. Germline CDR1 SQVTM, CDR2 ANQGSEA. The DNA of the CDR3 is TGCAGCGCCGCTCGGACAGGGCTCACCGGGGAGCTGTTTTTT. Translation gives CSAARTGLTGELFF.

CDR3 region: CASSLGGQGARYGYTF. The CDR3 nucleotides read TGTGCCAGCAGCTTAGGGGGACAGGGGGCTAGGTATGGCTACACCTTC. The chain combines TRBV11-3 with TRBJ1-2; 12 bases are a match to TRBD1. CDR1 SGHNT and CDR2 YENEEA come from the germline V gene. This CDR3 is built from 16 residues. Losses at the gene ends were 1 base for V and 5 bases for J; bases not matched to a gene: 5.

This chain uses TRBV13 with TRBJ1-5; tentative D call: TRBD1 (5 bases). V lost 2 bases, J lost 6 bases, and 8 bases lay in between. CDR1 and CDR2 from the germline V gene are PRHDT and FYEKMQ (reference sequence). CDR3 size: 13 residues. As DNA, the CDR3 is TGTGCCAGCAGCTTATCCAGGGTTCAGCCCCAGCATTTT. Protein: CASSLSRVQPQHF.

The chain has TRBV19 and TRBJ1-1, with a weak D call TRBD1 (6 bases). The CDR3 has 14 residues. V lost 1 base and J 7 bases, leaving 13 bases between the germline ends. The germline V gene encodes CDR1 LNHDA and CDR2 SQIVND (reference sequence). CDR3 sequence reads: CASSIGRGFGEAFF. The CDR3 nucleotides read TGTGCCAGTAGTATAGGTAGGGGGTTTGGTGAAGCTTTCTTT. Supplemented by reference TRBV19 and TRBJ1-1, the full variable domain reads DGGITQSPKYLFRKEGQNVTLSCEQNLNHDAMYWYRQDPGQGLRLIYYSQIVNDFQKGDIAEGYSVSREKKESFPLTVTSAQKNPTAFYLCASSIGRGFGEAFFGQGTRLTVV.

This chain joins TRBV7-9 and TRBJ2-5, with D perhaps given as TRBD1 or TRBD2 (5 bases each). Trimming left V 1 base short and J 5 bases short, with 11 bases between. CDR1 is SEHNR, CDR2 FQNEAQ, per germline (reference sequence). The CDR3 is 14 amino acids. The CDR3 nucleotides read TGTGCCAGCAGCTTAGACCAGGGACCCGAGACCCAGTACTTC. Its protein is CASSLDQGPETQYF.

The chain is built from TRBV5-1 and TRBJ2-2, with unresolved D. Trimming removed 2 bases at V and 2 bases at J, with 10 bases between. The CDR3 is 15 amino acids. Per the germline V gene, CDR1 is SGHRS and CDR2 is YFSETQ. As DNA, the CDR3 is TGCGCCAGCAGCTTCTTATCGGGCAACACCGGGGAGCTGTTTTTT. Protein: CASSFLSGNTGELFF. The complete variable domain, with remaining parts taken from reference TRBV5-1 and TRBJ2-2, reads KAGVTQTPRYLIKTRGQQVTLSCSPISGHRSVSWYQQTPGQGLQFLFEYFSETQRNKGNFPGRFSGRQFSNSRSEMNVSTLELGDSALYLCASSFLSGNTGELFFGEGSRLTVL.

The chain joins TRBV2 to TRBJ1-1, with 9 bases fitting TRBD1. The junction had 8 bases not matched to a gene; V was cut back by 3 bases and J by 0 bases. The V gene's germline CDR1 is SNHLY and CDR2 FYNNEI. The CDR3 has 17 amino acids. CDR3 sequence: CASSDTGQGAVNTEAFF. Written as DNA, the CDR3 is TGTGCCAGCAGTGATACGGGACAGGGCGCGGTGAACACTGAAGCTTTCTTT.

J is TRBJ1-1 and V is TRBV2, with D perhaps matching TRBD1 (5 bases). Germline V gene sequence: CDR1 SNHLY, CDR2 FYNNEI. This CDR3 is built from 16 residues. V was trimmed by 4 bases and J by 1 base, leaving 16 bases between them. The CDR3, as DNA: TGTGCCAGCAGTGGTGGTAGGGGCTTCAGGAACACTGAAGCTTTCTTT. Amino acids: CASSGGRGFRNTEAFF. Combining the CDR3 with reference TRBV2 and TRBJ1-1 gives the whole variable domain EPEVTQTPSHQVTQMGQEVILRCVPISNHLYFYWYRQILGQKVEFLVSFYNNEISEKSEIFDDQFSVERPDGSNFTLKIRSTKLEDSAMYFCASSGGRGFRNTEAFFGQGTRLTVV.

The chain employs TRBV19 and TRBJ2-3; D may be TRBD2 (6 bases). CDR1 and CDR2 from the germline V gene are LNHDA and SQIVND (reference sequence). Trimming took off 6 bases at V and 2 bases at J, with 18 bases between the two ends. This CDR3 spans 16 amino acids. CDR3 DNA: TGTGCCAGTAGGGTGATGGGCGGGGAAGCCACAGATACGCAGTATTTT. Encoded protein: CASRVMGGEATDTQYF.

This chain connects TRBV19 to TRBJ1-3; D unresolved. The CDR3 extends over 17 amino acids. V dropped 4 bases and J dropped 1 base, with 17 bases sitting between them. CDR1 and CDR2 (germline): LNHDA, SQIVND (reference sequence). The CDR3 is CASSTPLATKSGNTIYF. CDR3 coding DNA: TGTGCCAGTAGTACTCCCTTGGCTACCAAGTCTGGAAACACCATATATTTT. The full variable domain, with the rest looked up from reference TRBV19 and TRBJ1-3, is DGGITQSPKYLFRKEGQNVTLSCEQNLNHDAMYWYRQDPGQGLRLIYYSQIVNDFQKGDIAEGYSVSREKKESFPLTVTSAQKNPTAFYLCASSTPLATKSGNTIYFGEGSWLTVV.

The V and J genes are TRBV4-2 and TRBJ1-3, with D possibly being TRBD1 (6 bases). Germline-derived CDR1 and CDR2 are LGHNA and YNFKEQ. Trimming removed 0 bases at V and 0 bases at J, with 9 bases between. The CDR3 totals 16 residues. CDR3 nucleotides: TGTGCCAGCAGCCAAGAGGACAGCTCCTCTGGAAACACCATATATTTT. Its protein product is CASSQEDSSSGNTIYF.

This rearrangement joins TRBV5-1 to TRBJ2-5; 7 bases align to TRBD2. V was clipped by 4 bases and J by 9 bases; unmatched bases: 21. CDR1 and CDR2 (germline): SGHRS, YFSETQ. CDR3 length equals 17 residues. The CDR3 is CASSASWGGAIGVAQYF. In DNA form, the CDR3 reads TGCGCCAGCAGCGCCTCCTGGGGGGGAGCGATAGGGGTAGCCCAGTACTTC.

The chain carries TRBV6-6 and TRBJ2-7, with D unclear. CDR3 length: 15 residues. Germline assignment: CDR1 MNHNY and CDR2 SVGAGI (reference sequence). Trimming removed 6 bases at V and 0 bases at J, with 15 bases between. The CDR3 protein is CASSRRTVSSYEQYF. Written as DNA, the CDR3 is TGTGCCAGCAGCCGCAGGACGGTAAGCTCCTACGAGCAGTACTTC.